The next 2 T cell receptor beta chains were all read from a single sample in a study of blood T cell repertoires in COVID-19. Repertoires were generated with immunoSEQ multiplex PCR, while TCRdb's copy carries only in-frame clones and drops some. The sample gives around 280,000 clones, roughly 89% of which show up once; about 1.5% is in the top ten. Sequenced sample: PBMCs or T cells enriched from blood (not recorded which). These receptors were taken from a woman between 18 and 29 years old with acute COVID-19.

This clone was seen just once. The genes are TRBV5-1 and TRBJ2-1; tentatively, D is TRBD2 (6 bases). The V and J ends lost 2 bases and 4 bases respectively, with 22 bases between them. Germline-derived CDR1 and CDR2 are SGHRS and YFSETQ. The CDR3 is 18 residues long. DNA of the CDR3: TGCGCCAGCAGCTTTTACCCGAGCGGGTTGGGATCTTACAATGAGCAGTTCTTC. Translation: CASSFYPSGLGSYNEQFF.

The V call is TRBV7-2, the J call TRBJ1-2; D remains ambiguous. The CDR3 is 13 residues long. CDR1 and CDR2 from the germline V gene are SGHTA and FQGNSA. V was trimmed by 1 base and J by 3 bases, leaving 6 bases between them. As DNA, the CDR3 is TGTGCCAGCAGCTTAGGAGGGCACTATGGCTACACCTTC. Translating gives CASSLGGHYGYTF. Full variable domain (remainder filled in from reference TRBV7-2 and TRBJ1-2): GAGVSQSPSNKVTEKGKDVELRCDPISGHTALYWYRQSLGQGLEFLIYFQGNSAPDKSGLPSDRFSAERTGGSVSTLTIQRTQQEDSAVYLCASSLGGHYGYTFGSGTRLTVV.